Sequencing of this T cell receptor (beta chain) was carried out in a study of shared clonotypes between healthy human individuals. Study-level information: The study used three CD4 naive, three CD4 memory, two CD8 naive and one CD8 memory plate per donor.

Study-level points and caveats: Rarefaction revealed incomplete sorted-subset sequencing despite large depth. Shared clonotypes: approximately 4.5% naive CD4, under 4% naive CD8, 2.3% memory CD4, 0.35% to 0.5% memory CD8.

Trimming removed 5 bases from V and 4 bases from J, with 11 bases in between. The CDR3 is 14 amino acids. Germline V lookup: CDR1 MGHRA, CDR2 YSYEKL. Remarks on this clone: The antigen remains unidentified.

Here immunoSEQ multiplex PCR was the method, and the copy in TCRdb shows in-frame clones only, minus some. The table shows some 2,500,000 clones, with under 95% occurring only once. The TCR comes from a man aged 18 to 35 in good health. Some clones in this sample may be carry-over from other donors' samples. The chain uses TRBV4-1 and TRBJ2-2; TRBD2 is a possible D gene (5 bases). Source material: naive CD4+ T cells from PBMCs. The subset is: CD45RA+ positively selected. CDR3 in DNA: TGCGCCAGCAGCGTACTGGGGAGCACCGGGGAGCTGTTTTTT. This sequence encodes CASSVLGSTGELFF.